This passage covers 26 T cell receptor beta chains from one sample sequenced in a study of T cell repertoires in cytomegalovirus infection. The antigens of these receptors remain unknown. TCRdb reanalysed the reads using MiXCR and keeps one entry per CDR3 protein. The data show around 300,000 distinct CDR3 sequences, roughly a fifth seen once. This material consisted of cultured PBMCs, taken from culture after CMV antigen stimulation. Receptors were obtained from a human donor in good health (CMV status not recorded). Some clones in this sample may be carry-over from other donors' samples.

This clonotype was found once. V and J are TRBV6-4 and TRBJ2-1, with TRBD2 matching over 10 bases. The trim removed 4 bases at V and 5 bases at J, leaving 5 bases unmatched. The CDR3 covers 15 residues. Germline V gene lookup returns CDR1 MRHNA and CDR2 SNTAGT. The CDR3 nucleotides read TGTGCCAGCAGTGCCTGGACTAGCGGCAACAATGAGCAGTTCTTC. Its translation is CASSAWTSGNNEQFF.

The chain is built from TRBV14 and TRBJ1-6; D gene uncertain. CDR1 and CDR2 from the germline V gene are SGHDN and FVKESK. The CDR3 totals 14 residues. V was pared by 1 base and J by 5 bases, with 6 bases between. CDR3 region: CASSQVRNNSPLHF. CDR3 coding DNA: TGTGCCAGCAGCCAAGTCAGAAATAATTCACCCCTCCACTTT.

The gene calls are TRBV29-1 and TRBJ2-5; no reliable D call. The V and J ends lost 2 bases and 5 bases respectively, with 12 bases between them. The CDR3 runs 13 residues. Germline-derived CDR1 and CDR2 are SQVTM and ANQGSEA. In DNA form, the CDR3 reads TGCAGCGTTGAAAACATAGCCAGGGAGACCCAGTACTTC. This sequence encodes CSVENIARETQYF.

In this sample, this clonotype turned up many times. The CDR3 DNA reads TGTGCCAGCAGCTTAGGGCTAGCGGGAGTGGGGGCCCACTACAATGAGCAGTTCTTC. It yields the protein CASSLGLAGVGAHYNEQFF. The chain has TRBV7-2 and TRBJ2-1, with 10 bases identical to TRBD2. Germline CDR1 and CDR2: SGHTA and FQGNSA. Trimming cost V 1 base and J 3 bases; bases outside gene matches: 12. This CDR3 contains 19 residues. The variable domain in full, completed from reference TRBV7-2 and TRBJ2-1, reads GAGVSQSPSNKVTEKGKDVELRCDPISGHTALYWYRQSLGQGLEFLIYFQGNSAPDKSGLPSDRFSAERTGGSVSTLTIQRTQQEDSAVYLCASSLGLAGVGAHYNEQFFGPGTRLTVL.

This clonotype was observed a few times. The chain joins TRBV28 to TRBJ2-4; possibly TRBD1 or TRBD2 for D (6 bases each). Germline V gene data show CDR1 as MDHEN and CDR2 as SYDVKM. Trimming took off 6 bases at V and 6 bases at J, with 12 bases between the two ends. The CDR3 loop spans 13 amino acids. CDR3 DNA: TGTGCCAGCAGCCCACAGGGACTAAACATTCAGTACTTC. Its protein product is CASSPQGLNIQYF.

The chain joins TRBV5-4 to TRBJ2-7; D is perhaps TRBD2 (6 bases). This CDR3 contains 13 residues. Trimming took off 4 bases at V and 2 bases at J, with 10 bases between the two ends. Germline V gives CDR1 SGHNT, CDR2 YYREEE (reference sequence). In nucleotides, the CDR3 is TGTGCCAGCAGCCCGGGGAGGACCTACGAGCAGTACTTC. Its translation: CASSPGRTYEQYF.

This clonotype was seen a handful of times. The chain uses TRBV7-9 and TRBJ2-7; D perhaps matches TRBD2 (5 bases). CDR3 size: 13 residues. In germline, CDR1 is SEHNR, CDR2 FQNEAQ (reference sequence). With 2 bases removed from V and 10 bases from J, the gap between germline ends came to 15 bases. The CDR3 DNA sequence: TGTGCCAGCAGCTTAACCCCGGACTCACCACAGTACGTC. It codes for CASSLTPDSPQYV.

This clonotype has ten or more counts. This sequence joins TRBV7-2 and TRBJ2-1; D is possibly TRBD1 or TRBD2 (6 bases each). Trimming took off 2 bases at V and 14 bases at J, with 16 bases between the two ends. The germline V gene has CDR1 SGHTA and CDR2 FQGNSA. The CDR3 sequence is 13 residues long. The CDR3 sequence: CASSLRGEWTKFF. The CDR3, as DNA: TGTGCCAGCAGCTTAAGGGGGGAGTGGACCAAGTTCTTC.

This chain links TRBV19 with TRBJ2-1; D is tentatively TRBD1 or TRBD2 (5 bases each). This CDR3 is 13 amino acids long. V was pared by 3 bases and J by 8 bases, with 11 bases between. Germline values: CDR1 LNHDA, CDR2 SQIVND (reference sequence). The CDR3 reads CASSIQGGYEQFF. The CDR3, as DNA: TGTGCCAGTAGTATCCAGGGCGGGTATGAGCAGTTCTTC. The full variable domain, rest sourced from reference TRBV19 and TRBJ2-1, is DGGITQSPKYLFRKEGQNVTLSCEQNLNHDAMYWYRQDPGQGLRLIYYSQIVNDFQKGDIAEGYSVSREKKESFPLTVTSAQKNPTAFYLCASSIQGGYEQFFGPGTRLTVL.

This clonotype was counted between two and nine times. The chain uses TRBV20-1 and TRBJ2-1; 8 bases are a match to TRBD2. The CDR3 is 15 amino acids. Trimming removed 0 bases from V and 8 bases from J; junction bases left unmatched: 9. Germline V gene sequence: CDR1 DFQATT, CDR2 SNEGSKA (reference sequence). For the CDR3, the DNA is TGCAGTGCTAGAGATCCGGCGGGAGGTTTGCATGAGCAGTTCTTC. Protein sequence: CSARDPAGGLHEQFF.

The chain uses TRBV6-1 and TRBJ1-5, with TRBD1 matching over 9 bases. Germline CDR1 and CDR2: MNHNS and SASEGT. This CDR3 comprises 13 residues. V dropped 6 bases and J dropped 6; count of bases not matched to a gene: 3. CDR3: CASSGTGSQPQHF. The CDR3 DNA sequence: TGTGCCAGCAGCGGGACAGGGAGTCAGCCCCAGCATTTT.

This clonotype was detected a few times. V gene TRBV2 combines with J gene TRBJ2-1, with 12 bases aligning to TRBD2. J was trimmed by 0 bases and V by 5 bases; bases with no gene match: 8. The CDR3 consists of 18 residues. CDR1 and CDR2 from the germline V gene are SNHLY and FYNNEI. The CDR3 loop reads CASSSGTSGLSSYNEQFF. CDR3 coding DNA: TGTGCCAGCAGTTCCGGGACTAGCGGGCTTAGCTCCTACAATGAGCAGTTCTTC.

This sequence joins TRBV7-9 and TRBJ2-5; the D gene is possibly TRBD1 (5 bases). The CDR3 has 14 amino acids. CDR1 and CDR2 (germline): SEHNR, FQNEAQ (reference sequence). V lost 7 bases to trimming and J lost 0 bases, with 12 bases between them. The CDR3 DNA sequence: TGTGCCAGCACTCCTAGACAGTACCAAGAGACCCAGTACTTC. Its protein is CASTPRQYQETQYF.

Points on this clonotype: The germline gene is not matched at one end of the junction; a read error may be the cause. The V gene is TRBV11-1, the J gene TRBJ2-1; D perhaps matches TRBD2 (6 bases). The CDR3 covers 15 residues. Germline loops: CDR1 SGHAT, CDR2 FQDESV (reference sequence). CDR3 loop: CANSPGTGSYNEQFF. The CDR3 region has the DNA TGTGCCAACAGCCCCGGGACTGGCTCCTACAATGAGCAGTTCTTC.

This clonotype was seen at least ten times. The CDR3 coding sequence is TGTGCCAGCAGGACGTCGACAGGGGTCAGCACAGATACGCAGTATTTT. Translated: CASRTSTGVSTDTQYF. V is TRBV6-2 or TRBV6-3 and J is TRBJ2-3; 8 bases agree with TRBD1. Germline loops: CDR1 MNHEY, CDR2 SVGEGT. This CDR3 contains 16 residues. J lost 0 bases, V lost 6 bases, and 8 bases had no gene match.

The chain recombines TRBV7-2 with TRBJ1-5; 9 nucleotides agree with TRBD1. Trimming cost V 5 bases and J 4 bases; bases outside gene matches: 12. The CDR3 totals 17 residues. CDR1 and CDR2 from the germline V gene are SGHTA and FQGNSA. The CDR3, as DNA: TGTGCCAGCAGCCTAGTCGGGACAGGGTCTCTTAATCAGCCCCAGCATTTT. Encoded protein: CASSLVGTGSLNQPQHF.

This clonotype was counted many times. The J gene is TRBJ1-4, the V gene TRBV28, with 7 bases matching TRBD1. V shed 6 bases and J 7 bases; nucleotides not matched to a gene: 2. This CDR3 is built from 12 residues. Germline CDR1 reads MDHEN; CDR2 reads SYDVKM. The CDR3 is CASRQGGEKLFF. CDR3 nucleotide sequence: TGTGCCAGCAGGCAGGGGGGTGAAAAACTGTTTTTT.

The rearrangement joins TRBV2 to TRBJ2-7; D is unclear. The length of the CDR3 is 13 residues. Germline loops: CDR1 SNHLY, CDR2 FYNNEI. V shed 6 bases and J shed 2 bases, with 11 bases lying between them. The CDR3 here is CASRPDITYEQYV. The CDR3 nucleotides read TGTGCCAGCAGACCCGACATTACCTACGAGCAGTACGTC.

The genes are TRBV27 and TRBJ1-2; D may be TRBD1 (6 bases). Germline CDR1 reads MNHEY; CDR2 reads SMNVEV (reference sequence). V lost 5 bases, J lost 4 bases, and 11 bases lay in between. The CDR3 is 13 residues long. The CDR3 nucleotides are TGTGCCAGCAGTCTGGAGACAGGCTATGGCTACACCTTC. This codes for CASSLETGYGYTF.

The gene calls are TRBV19 and TRBJ1-6; no clear D. From germline, CDR1 is LNHDA and CDR2 SQIVND (reference sequence). Trimming took off 7 bases at V and 10 bases at J, with 14 bases between the two ends. The CDR3 consists of 13 residues. CDR3 sequence: CASTAERRSPLHF. CDR3 nucleotide sequence: TGTGCCAGTACCGCGGAAAGGAGGTCACCCCTCCACTTT.

This clonotype was observed at least ten times. CDR3 DNA sequence: TGTGCCAGCAGCGCATTCACTAGCGGGAGTAATGAGCAGTTCTTC. Amino acids: CASSAFTSGSNEQFF. V is TRBV7-2 and J is TRBJ2-1; 11 bases match TRBD2. V gave up 5 bases and J gave up 7 bases; unmatched junction bases: 7. The length of the CDR3 is 15 residues. The V gene's germline CDR1 is SGHTA and CDR2 FQGNSA. Full variable domain (rest looked up from reference TRBV7-2 and TRBJ2-1): GAGVSQSPSNKVTEKGKDVELRCDPISGHTALYWYRQSLGQGLEFLIYFQGNSAPDKSGLPSDRFSAERTGGSVSTLTIQRTQQEDSAVYLCASSAFTSGSNEQFFGPGTRLTVL.

This clonotype has only a few counts. The genes are TRBV7-8 and TRBJ2-2; tentatively, D is TRBD2 (6 bases). The CDR3 is 17 amino acids. Germline V CDR1 and CDR2: SGHVS, FQNEAQ. The V end lost 5 bases, the J end lost 6 bases, and 22 bases lay between the germline ends. In DNA form, the CDR3 reads TGTGCCAGCAGCGCCACGACTAGTCTGCTCTTCGCCGGGGAGCTGTTTTTT. It encodes CASSATTSLLFAGELFF. The full variable domain, rest sourced from reference TRBV7-8 and TRBJ2-2, is GAGVSQSPRYKVAKRGQDVALRCDPISGHVSLFWYQQALGQGPEFLTYFQNEAQLDKSGLPSDRFFAERPEGSVSTLKIQRTQQEDSAVYLCASSATTSLLFAGELFFGEGSRLTVL.

This chain uses TRBV29-1 with TRBJ1-1, with TRBD1 as a possible D gene (6 bases). This CDR3 is built from 13 residues. Germline V lookup: CDR1 SQVTM, CDR2 ANQGSEA. V was pared by 6 bases and J by 1 base, with 12 bases between. The chain's CDR3 is CSVERGGNTEAFF. CDR3 sequence (DNA): TGCAGCGTGGAAAGGGGGGGGAACACTGAAGCTTTCTTT.

This chain joins TRBV5-5 and TRBJ1-5; D is uncertain. Looked up from germline, CDR1 is SGHKS and CDR2 is YYEKEE (reference sequence). V dropped 1 base and J dropped 7 bases, with 18 bases sitting between them. CDR3 length: 16 amino acids. The CDR3 coding sequence is TGTGCCAGCAGCTTGCAGCCGTTCGGCATTGAACAGCCCCAGCATTTT. Its translation: CASSLQPFGIEQPQHF.

The chain uses TRBV7-9 and TRBJ1-5; D call uncertain. Germline V gives CDR1 SEHNR, CDR2 FQNEAQ (reference sequence). Trimming took off 4 bases at V and 9 bases at J, with 7 bases between the two ends. The CDR3 has 11 residues. The CDR3 region has the DNA TGTGCCAGCAGCTCTATGGGGCCCCAGCATTTT. Translating it yields CASSSMGPQHF.

This clonotype was detected a few times. The gene calls are TRBV27 and TRBJ1-2; maybe TRBD1 (5 bases). The CDR3 has 13 residues. The V and J ends lost 5 bases and 5 bases respectively, with 12 bases between them. Germline V gives CDR1 MNHEY, CDR2 SMNVEV (reference sequence). In DNA, the CDR3 is TGTGCCAGCAGTCAACAGACAGATTATGGCTACACCTTC. Translation gives CASSQQTDYGYTF.